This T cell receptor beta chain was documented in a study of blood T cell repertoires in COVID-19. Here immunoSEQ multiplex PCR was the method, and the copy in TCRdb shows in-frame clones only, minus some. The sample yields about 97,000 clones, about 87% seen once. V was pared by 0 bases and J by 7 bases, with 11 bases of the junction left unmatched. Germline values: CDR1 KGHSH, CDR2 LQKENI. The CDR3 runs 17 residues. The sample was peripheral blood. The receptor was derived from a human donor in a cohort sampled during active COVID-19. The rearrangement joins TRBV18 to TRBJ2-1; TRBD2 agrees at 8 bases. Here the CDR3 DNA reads TGTGCCAGCTCACCACCCCTGAGCGGGAGTCGGTGGAATGAGCAGTTCTTC. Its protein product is CASSPPLSGSRWNEQFF.